This entry lists 5 T cell receptor beta chains sequenced from one sample in a study of T-cell reconstitution after alpha-beta-depleted transplantation in children. During its preparation, the TCRbeta library received unique molecular identifiers. TCRdb used MiXCR to reprocess the PCR reads, holding one entry per CDR3 protein. The data show thousands of distinct CDR3 sequences, over 25% seen once. Sequencing was performed on PBMCs, mostly from graft donor cells, taken 60 days after TCRalphabeta/CD19-depleted stem cell transplant. The origin of the receptors is a male patient aged 2 to 9 who had a stem cell transplant for acute myeloid leukemia, so the T cells may come from the graft donor.

This clonotype was found many times. The chain uses TRBV7-2 and TRBJ1-5; perhaps TRBD1 as D (5 bases). Germline V gene data show CDR1 as SGHTA and CDR2 as FQGNSA. The CDR3 runs to 14 residues. The V gene lost 2 bases and the J gene lost 6 bases, with 11 bases spanning the gap. CDR3 residues: CASSLFRDAQPQHF. The CDR3 region has the DNA TGTGCCAGCAGCTTATTCAGGGACGCTCAGCCCCAGCATTTT.

This clonotype is deemed medium-sized. The J gene is TRBJ1-5, the V gene TRBV7-9, with unresolved D. Germline V gene lookup returns CDR1 SEHNR and CDR2 FQNEAQ (reference sequence). V lost 5 bases to trimming and J lost 2 bases, with 7 bases between them. The CDR3 has 13 amino acids. The CDR3 loop is CASSPGRNQPQHF. Written as DNA, the CDR3 is TGTGCCAGCAGCCCAGGCCGCAATCAGCCCCAGCATTTT.

This clonotype was detected ten times or more. The chain joins TRBV27 to TRBJ1-5; D uncertain. Germline V gene data show CDR1 as MNHEY and CDR2 as SMNVEV (reference sequence). The V and J ends lost 2 bases and 3 bases respectively, with 5 bases between them. The CDR3 contains 13 residues. CDR3 sequence: CASSLQINQPQHF. The CDR3 coding sequence is TGTGCCAGCAGTTTACAGATCAATCAGCCCCAGCATTTT.

This clonotype has ten or more counts. This chain joins TRBV13 and TRBJ2-7; D is unresolved. The CDR3 sequence is 14 residues long. V was clipped by 1 base and J by 3 bases, with 10 bases between them. CDR1 is PRHDT and CDR2 is FYEKMQ in the germline V gene (reference sequence). The CDR3 loop reads CASSLVGVDYEQYF. The CDR3 bases are TGTGCCAGCAGCTTAGTCGGAGTGGACTACGAGCAGTACTTC. The entire variable domain, with the rest obtained from reference TRBV13 and TRBJ2-7, is as follows: AAGVIQSPRHLIKEKRETATLKCYPIPRHDTVYWYQQGPGQDPQFLISFYEKMQSDKGSIPDRFSAQQFSDYHSELNMSSLELGDSALYFCASSLVGVDYEQYFGPGTRLTVT.

This clonotype was detected many times. The chain is built from TRBV5-6 and TRBJ2-1; a weak D match, TRBD2 (7 bases). V was clipped by 4 bases and J by 8 bases, with 22 bases between them. This CDR3 has 16 residues. CDR1 is SGHDT and CDR2 is YYEEEE in the germline V gene. The CDR3 protein is CASSAQGGRAVDEQFF. The CDR3 nucleotides are TGTGCCAGCAGCGCGCAAGGGGGGAGGGCCGTTGATGAGCAGTTCTTC.